The sequence of this TCR beta chain was determined in a study of T cells after yellow fever vaccination. The germline CDR1 and CDR2 sequences are SGHTA and FQGNSA. V shed 3 bases and J 8 bases; nucleotides not matched to a gene: 8. The CDR3 is made up of 16 amino acids. A single record per CDR3 protein comes from TCRdb applying MiXCR to the 5' RACE reads. This sample carries about 580,000 distinct CDR3 sequences, less than 20% of them seen once, and the ten largest clones take 15% to 20%. The receptor was isolated from a man aged 18 to 29 who received the YFV17D yellow fever vaccine. The genes are TRBV7-2 and TRBJ2-1, with 12 bases lining up with TRBD2. Sequencing was performed on PBMCs, taken 4 to 5 days after the first yellow fever vaccination. CDR3 sequence (DNA): TGTGCCAGCAGCTTGCCCCTAGCGGGGGGGCTCGATGAGCAGTTCTTC. Translating gives CASSLPLAGGLDEQFF.